The subject of this entry is one TCR beta chain. Its antigen is unknown. Some clones are missing from TCRdb's copy, which holds only in-frame ones; the method was immunoSEQ multiplex PCR. The repertoire has millions of clones, about 92% of them found once; the top ten carry under 2%. These data come from a study of shared clonotypes between healthy human individuals. Per germline, CDR1 MNHEY and CDR2 SMNVEV (reference sequence). Trimming shortened V by 5 bases and J by 1 base, and 15 bases separated the two germline ends. This CDR3 has 16 residues. Study-level points and caveats: The sampled material consisted only of blood, and tissue repertoires are likely to differ.

Terminally differentiated effector memory CD45RA+ cells were excluded by CCR7 positive selection of CD45RO-negative cells. Study donors comprised healthy, HIV-negative adults devoid of recent acute infection or vaccination. V and J are TRBV27 and TRBJ1-5; perhaps TRBD1 as D (5 bases). The specimen was naive CD8+ T cells from PBMCs. The TCR comes from a man aged 18 to 29 in good health. Some clones in this sample may be carry-over from other donors' samples. CDR3 residues: CASSPSAGGSNQPQHF. The CDR3 bases are TGTGCCAGCAGTCCTTCGGCTGGGGGGAGCAATCAGCCCCAGCATTTT.